The 32 T cell receptor beta chains below were found in one sample sequenced in a study of cytomegalovirus exposure and HLA in healthy donors. Amplification used 60 Vbeta primers and 13 Jbeta primers. Clones were read by immunoSEQ multiplex PCR, and TCRdb kept only the in-frame ones, dropping some. The sample holds some 98,000 clones; 75% to 85% are singletons and the top ten take approximately 11%. The sequencing input was PBMCs. The origin of the receptors is a young man in good health and CMV-seropositive.

The gene calls are TRBV7-9 and TRBJ2-5; TRBD2 matches at 8 bases. Trimming took 5 bases from V and 5 from J; bases not matched to a gene: 13. In germline, CDR1 is SEHNR, CDR2 FQNEAQ (reference sequence). There are 16 residues in the CDR3. CDR3 region: CASSRQKGLALETQYF. CDR3 coding DNA: TGTGCCAGCAGCCGACAAAAAGGACTAGCTTTGGAGACCCAGTACTTC. The entire variable domain, with the rest obtained from reference TRBV7-9 and TRBJ2-5, is as follows: DTGVSQNPRHKITKRGQNVTFRCDPISEHNRLYWYRQTLGQGPEFLTYFQNEAQLEKSRLLSDRFSAERPKGSFSTLEIQRTEQGDSAMYLCASSRQKGLALETQYFGPGTRLLVL.

The rearrangement joins TRBV5-1 to TRBJ2-3; D is possibly TRBD1 (5 bases). CDR3 length: 16 amino acids. The V gene lost 0 bases and the J gene lost 2 bases, with 13 bases spanning the gap. CDR1 is SGHRS, CDR2 YFSETQ, per germline. CDR3 nucleotides: TGCGCCAGCAGCTTGGTTACAGGCTTATTCACAGATACGCAGTATTTT. Translating it yields CASSLVTGLFTDTQYF. The full variable domain, completed using reference TRBV5-1 and TRBJ2-3, is KAGVTQTPRYLIKTRGQQVTLSCSPISGHRSVSWYQQTPGQGLQFLFEYFSETQRNKGNFPGRFSGRQFSNSRSEMNVSTLELGDSALYLCASSLVTGLFTDTQYFGPGTRLTVL.

The chain joins TRBV11-3 to TRBJ2-4; TRBD2 aligns across 12 bases. Losses at the gene ends were 1 base for V and 5 bases for J; bases not matched to a gene: 3. Germline V gene lookup returns CDR1 SGHNT and CDR2 YENEEA. This CDR3 has 16 amino acids. DNA for the CDR3: TGTGCCAGCAGCTTAGGACTAGCGGGGGCTCAAAACATTCAGTACTTC. It codes for CASSLGLAGAQNIQYF. Based on the CDR3 plus reference TRBV11-3 and TRBJ2-4, the full variable domain is EAGVVQSPRYKIIEKKQPVAFWCNPISGHNTLYWYLQNLGQGPELLIRYENEEAVDDSQLPKDRFSAERLKGVDSTLKIQPAELGDSAVYLCASSLGLAGAQNIQYFGAGTRLSVL.

The CDR3 is CAIRLTGGQTEAFF. The CDR3 region has the DNA TGTGCCATCAGACTAACAGGGGGCCAAACTGAAGCTTTCTTT. The chain is built from TRBV10-3 and TRBJ1-1; 9 bases map to TRBD1. The germline CDR1 and CDR2 sequences are ENHRY and SYGVKD. Trimming removed 6 bases from V and 5 bases from J; junction bases left unmatched: 7. The CDR3 is 14 residues long.

The chain joins TRBV29-1 to TRBJ2-2, with 9 bases lining up with TRBD1. This CDR3 is 15 amino acids long. V lost 6 bases, J lost 0 bases, and 5 bases stayed unmatched. Germline V gives CDR1 SQVTM, CDR2 ANQGSEA. The CDR3 reads CSVLQGAANTGELFF. The CDR3 coding sequence is TGCAGCGTCTTACAGGGGGCGGCGAACACCGGGGAGCTGTTTTTT.

The V gene is TRBV6-1, the J gene TRBJ2-3; 7 nucleotides line up with TRBD2. The CDR3 length is 15 residues. Germline V gene data show CDR1 as MNHNS and CDR2 as SASEGT. With 11 bases clipped from V and 3 bases from J, the junction kept 14 bases outside the gene matches. The CDR3 sequence: CAGADGAGRTDTQYF. The CDR3 nucleotides are TGTGCCGGCGCCGACGGAGCGGGGCGAACAGATACGCAGTATTTT.

J is TRBJ1-2 and V is TRBV6-4; the match to TRBD1 covers 11 bases. V dropped 2 bases and J dropped 5; count of bases not matched to a gene: 7. CDR1 is MRHNA, CDR2 SNTAGT, per germline. The CDR3 totals 16 residues. CDR3 sequence: CASSDGDGTGGYGYTF. The CDR3 nucleotides are TGTGCCAGCAGTGACGGAGACGGGACAGGGGGTTATGGCTACACCTTC.

The genes are TRBV6-5 and TRBJ2-7; 10 nucleotides align to TRBD1. Losses at the gene ends were 0 bases for V and 5 bases for J; bases not matched to a gene: 7. Germline CDR1 is MNHEY and CDR2 is SVGAGI. This CDR3 is built from 16 residues. Here the CDR3 DNA reads TGTGCCAGCAGTTACTCGGCGGGACAGGGGACACACGAGCAGTACTTC. Protein product: CASSYSAGQGTHEQYF.

This chain uses TRBV5-6 with TRBJ2-1, with 11 bases that match TRBD2. CDR3 length: 19 amino acids. V gave up 4 bases and J gave up 0 bases; unmatched junction bases: 12. Germline loops: CDR1 SGHDT, CDR2 YYEEEE. CDR3 coding DNA: TGTGCCAGCAGCGGGGAGACTAGCGGGGACCTCTTCTCCTACAATGAGCAGTTCTTC. As protein: CASSGETSGDLFSYNEQFF.

The chain joins TRBV21-1 to TRBJ1-1; no check of the table's D call, TRBD1, against the DNA was made. TRBV21-1 constitutes a pseudogene. The CDR3 spans 19 residues. CDR3 loop: CASSKGIGTLLGMNTEAFF. The CDR3 nucleotides are TGTGCCAGCAGCAAGGGGATCGGGACACTTCTCGGGATGAACACTGAAGCTTTCTTT.

Note on this clone: Other DNA sequences in the sample encode the same CDR3. For the CDR3, the DNA is TGCAGCGTTCTGAGCGGGGGCCCCTACAATGAGCAGTTCTTC. This codes for CSVLSGGPYNEQFF. This rearrangement joins TRBV29-1 to TRBJ2-1, with 8 bases aligning to TRBD2. The CDR3 runs to 14 residues. With 5 bases clipped from V and 2 bases from J, the junction kept 5 bases outside the gene matches. The germline V gene encodes CDR1 SQVTM and CDR2 ANQGSEA.

The chain has TRBV5-1 and TRBJ2-7; TRBD2 aligns across 13 bases. J gave up 2 bases and V 4 bases, and 3 bases lay outside the gene matches. This CDR3 comprises 15 residues. Per germline, CDR1 SGHRS and CDR2 YFSETQ. CDR3 amino acids: CASSVLAGGPYEQYF. In nucleotides, the CDR3 is TGCGCCAGCAGCGTACTAGCGGGGGGGCCCTACGAGCAGTACTTC.

This chain uses TRBV5-1 with TRBJ2-5; a possible D gene is TRBD2 (6 bases). The length of the CDR3 is 15 residues. V lost 4 bases to trimming and J lost 4 bases, with 17 bases between them. Germline CDR1 and CDR2: SGHRS and YFSETQ. The CDR3 region has the DNA TGCGCCAGCAGCCCGTCTAATAGGGGAGGAGAGACCCAGTACTTC. Translated: CASSPSNRGGETQYF.

This clone was detected once. This chain uses TRBV7-8 with TRBJ1-4, with D possibly being TRBD1 (5 bases). Germline CDR1 and CDR2: SGHVS and FQNEAQ. The CDR3 consists of 18 residues. V lost 5 bases and J lost 4, with 23 bases in between. The CDR3: CASSPSPTGGRNNEKLFF. The CDR3 DNA is TGTGCCAGCAGCCCCTCACCCACAGGCGGAAGGAATAATGAAAAACTGTTTTTT.

This sequence joins TRBV27 and TRBJ2-2, with 8 bases lining up with TRBD1. The junction had 16 bases not matched to a gene; V was cut back by 8 bases and J by 5 bases. Germline loops: CDR1 MNHEY, CDR2 SMNVEV (reference sequence). The CDR3 has 17 amino acids. The CDR3 region is CASRPRGWTGSTGELFF. In DNA form, the CDR3 reads TGTGCCAGCCGACCCAGGGGGTGGACAGGGTCGACCGGGGAGCTGTTTTTT.

This clone was seen ten or more times. CDR3 nucleotide sequence: TGTGCCAGCAGTCACGAGGGTGACAGGTTCGTACGCGAGCAGTACTTC. This encodes CASSHEGDRFVREQYF. The V and J genes are TRBV5-4 and TRBJ2-7; D possibly corresponds to TRBD1 (6 bases). V was clipped by 5 bases and J by 6 bases, with 24 bases between them. Germline V gene sequence: CDR1 SGHNT, CDR2 YYREEE (reference sequence). This CDR3 comprises 16 residues. The full variable domain, rest sourced from reference TRBV5-4 and TRBJ2-7, is ETGVTQSPTHLIKTRGQQVTLRCSSQSGHNTVSWYQQALGQGPQFIFQYYREEENGRGNFPPRFSGLQFPNYSSELNVNALELDDSALYLCASSHEGDRFVREQYFGPGTRLTVT.

The genes are TRBV9 and TRBJ1-4; 7 bases agree with TRBD1. The CDR3 is 14 residues long. V lost 2 bases, J lost 6 bases, and 4 bases stayed unmatched. The germline V gene has CDR1 SGDLS and CDR2 YYNGEE. The chain's CDR3 is CASSVGTVDEKLFF. For the CDR3, the DNA is TGTGCCAGCAGCGTTGGGACAGTCGATGAAAAACTGTTTTTT.

The rearrangement uses TRBV11-1 and TRBJ2-2; 7 bases map to TRBD2. This CDR3 spans 14 amino acids. The V segment lost 1 base and the J segment 4 bases; nucleotides outside the gene matches: 0. Per the germline V gene, CDR1 is SGHAT and CDR2 is FQDESV (reference sequence). The CDR3: CASSLVAGTGELFF. The CDR3 DNA reads as TGTGCCAGCAGCTTAGTAGCGGGCACCGGGGAGCTGTTTTTT.

This chain joins TRBV7-9 and TRBJ1-2; possibly TRBD1 for D (6 bases). V was cut by 6 bases and J by 8 bases, with 13 bases left in between. The CDR3 sequence is 12 residues long. Per germline, CDR1 SEHNR and CDR2 FQNEAQ (reference sequence). The CDR3 bases are TGTGCCAGCAGTCCCGGGACACGGGGCTACACCTTC. As protein: CASSPGTRGYTF.

The chain recombines TRBV4-1 with TRBJ1-4; D may be TRBD1 (5 bases). V lost 4 bases and J lost 6, with 9 bases in between. The CDR3 length is 13 residues. CDR1 is MGHRA and CDR2 is YSYEKL in the germline V gene. CDR3 bases: TGCGCCAGCAGCCTCAGCAGGGATGAAAAACTGTTTTTT. The encoded protein is CASSLSRDEKLFF.

The chain is built from TRBV7-9 and TRBJ1-1; maybe TRBD1 (6 bases). V gave up 1 base and J gave up 4 bases, with 7 bases separating them. The germline gives CDR1 SEHNR, CDR2 FQNEAQ (reference sequence). This CDR3 is built from 13 residues. CDR3 protein: CASSLGGPTEAFF. CDR3 in DNA: TGTGCCAGCAGCTTAGGGGGGCCCACTGAAGCTTTCTTT.

The V gene is TRBV9, the J gene TRBJ2-1; possibly TRBD1 for D (5 bases). Per the germline V gene, CDR1 is SGDLS and CDR2 is YYNGEE. CDR3 length equals 16 residues. V shed 2 bases and J shed 7 bases, with 19 bases lying between them. DNA for the CDR3: TGTGCCAGCAGCGTCGTCGACAGTCTCGTGGAAAATGAGCAGTTCTTC. Translated: CASSVVDSLVENEQFF.

The chain combines TRBV21-1 with TRBJ1-4. TRBV21-1 has pseudogene status. CDR3 size: 20 residues. The CDR3 nucleotides read TGTGCCAGCAGCAAAGCGTTGTCGGGATTCCCCGGACGAAGAAATGAAAAACTGTTTTTT. It translates to CASSKALSGFPGRRNEKLFF.

For the CDR3, the DNA is TGCGCCAGCAGCCAAGTGGGGCAAAATGAAAAACTGTTTTTT. It encodes CASSQVGQNEKLFF. This chain connects TRBV4-1 to TRBJ1-4, with a possible D match to TRBD1 (5 bases). CDR3 length equals 14 residues. CDR1 is MGHRA, CDR2 YSYEKL, per germline. V dropped 1 base and J dropped 5 bases, with 8 bases sitting between them.

This chain uses TRBV19 with TRBJ1-1, with TRBD1 matching 7 bases. Germline lookup yields CDR1 LNHDA and CDR2 SQIVND (reference sequence). With 3 bases clipped from V and 5 bases from J, the junction kept 12 bases outside the gene matches. This CDR3 spans 16 amino acids. Here the CDR3 DNA reads TGTGCCAGTAGTATCGGGGTAAAAGGGGGCCGGACTGAAGCTTTCTTT. The encoded protein is CASSIGVKGGRTEAFF.

V usage is TRBV5-1 and J usage is TRBJ2-1; the D is unclear. This CDR3 region has 15 residues. V lost 0 bases and J lost 0, with 7 bases in between. CDR1 and CDR2 from the germline V gene are SGHRS and YFSETQ. CDR3: CASSLEGDSYNEQFF. CDR3 in DNA: TGCGCCAGCAGCTTGGAAGGAGACTCCTACAATGAGCAGTTCTTC.

The rearrangement links TRBV5-1 to TRBJ1-2; tentatively, D is TRBD1 (6 bases). Trimming took off 4 bases at V and 7 bases at J, with 17 bases between the two ends. Germline values: CDR1 SGHRS, CDR2 YFSETQ. This CDR3 is built from 14 residues. The chain's CDR3 is CASSRFEGDGGYTF. CDR3 sequence (DNA): TGCGCCAGCAGCCGATTTGAGGGGGACGGTGGCTACACCTTC.

The chain recombines TRBV13 with TRBJ2-2; perhaps TRBD2 as D (5 bases). The CDR3 contains 14 residues. The V and J ends lost 2 bases and 3 bases respectively, with 7 bases between them. CDR1 and CDR2 (germline): PRHDT, FYEKMQ (reference sequence). The CDR3 DNA sequence: TGTGCCAGCAGCTTACTCGGGGACACCGGGGAGCTGTTTTTT. This gives the protein CASSLLGDTGELFF.

This rearrangement joins TRBV28 to TRBJ1-2; TRBD1 aligns across 9 bases. Looked up from germline, CDR1 is MDHEN and CDR2 is SYDVKM. This CDR3 is built from 13 residues. V was pared by 5 bases and J by 5 bases, with 3 bases of the junction left unmatched. The CDR3 sequence: CASSTGTGYGYTF. CDR3 nucleotides: TGTGCCAGCAGTACCGGGACAGGGTATGGCTACACCTTC.

V and J are TRBV5-4 and TRBJ1-2, with D hard to call. The V end lost 0 bases, the J end lost 3 bases, and 12 bases lay between the germline ends. Germline CDR1 and CDR2: SGHNT and YYREEE (reference sequence). This CDR3 is built from 15 residues. In DNA, the CDR3 is TGTGCCAGCAGCTTGGGGCTGATTTCTTACTATGGCTACACCTTC. It translates to CASSLGLISYYGYTF.

The CDR3 DNA reads as TGTGCCAGCAGCTTCTTTGGGGGGAATGAGCAGTTCTTC. This gives the protein CASSFFGGNEQFF. The chain employs TRBV5-4 and TRBJ2-1; the D gene is possibly TRBD2 (6 bases). Trimming removed 2 bases from V and 7 bases from J, with 10 bases in between. The CDR3 loop spans 13 amino acids. Germline V gives CDR1 SGHNT, CDR2 YYREEE (reference sequence).

The V and J genes are TRBV30 and TRBJ2-7; 7 nucleotides agree with TRBD2. The CDR3 covers 17 residues. CDR1 and CDR2 (germline): GTSNPN, SVGIG (reference sequence). With 2 bases clipped from V and 2 bases from J, the junction kept 15 bases outside the gene matches. This CDR3 reads CAWSLRLGGSLAYEQYF. Written as DNA, the CDR3 is TGTGCCTGGAGTTTACGGCTTGGCGGGAGTTTGGCCTACGAGCAGTACTTC.